Listed below are T cell receptor beta chains from one sample, sequenced in a study of T cell repertoires in cytomegalovirus infection. TCRdb reanalysed the reads using MiXCR and keeps one entry per CDR3 protein. The data show 600,000 to 800,000 distinct CDR3 sequences, approximately 25% seen once. Sequencing was performed on CD8+ T cells from PBMCs. These receptors originate from a human donor in good health (CMV status not recorded). Some clones in this sample may be carry-over from other donors' samples. Each CDR3 is given with its conserved first and last residue. Each record gives: D gene, V gene, CDR3 protein. The D gene is left open where the match is weak.

. TRBV7-2 CASSPSGPPGNEQFF
. TRBV27 CASTGQGYDEQFF
TRBD1 TRBV7-8 CASSSGQRDGYTF
. TRBV7-9 CASSLVQASSYEQYF
. TRBV11-3 CASSDADHPNEQFF
TRBD1 TRBV10-3 CAISDPPDRINGYTF
. TRBV28 CASSLAWGGNQPQHF
. TRBV7-9 CASGPSKPLLPLGETQYF
. TRBV7-4 CASSLSGLRGETQYF
. TRBV7-9 CASSDDEQSYNEQFF
TRBD2 TRBV2 CASSDPLAGGYQETQYF
TRBD2 TRBV7-2 CASSLGTSGGTGDEQFF
TRBD2 TRBV6-2/TRBV6-3 CASSYSERGPHPTGELFF
. TRBV20-1 CRATYSFGGYTF
TRBD1 TRBV7-9 CASSSETGGALGGANVLTF
. TRBV7-2 CASSLSLDPEKLFF
TRBD2 TRBV7-2 CASSLASTSGEYPQETQYF
. TRBV6-1 CASAVNRDDGYTF
. TRBV6-5 CASSYSWGGEQFF
. TRBV2 CASSPREQFF
. TRBV7-9 CASSSRTMNTGELFF
TRBD1 TRBV20-1 CSARPRDRVQSYEQYF
. TRBV27 CVSRPQGGNQPQHF
. TRBV28 CASSLPPQNTEAFF
. TRBV7-9 CASSARESRVTDEQFF
. TRBV6-1 CASSELTQKETQYF
TRBD1 TRBV6-1 CASSEYGDREWLDEAFF
TRBD2 TRBV6-2/TRBV6-3 CASSPATSGPQKTQYF
. TRBV5-5 CASSLGRAREASYNEQFF
TRBD2 TRBV6-5 CASSLTSGGQVNTGELFF
TRBD1 TRBV5-5 CASSLSTGNQPQHF
. TRBV29-1 CSVPSNRRPGGYTF
. TRBV6-2/TRBV6-3 CASTARGTPNTGELFF
. TRBV7-2 CASSSGYAGELFF
TRBD2 TRBV6-5 CASQGPLASDTQYF